This T cell receptor (beta chain) derives from a study of shared clonotypes between healthy human individuals. Study details: Researchers assigned three CD4 naive, three CD4 memory, two CD8 naive and one CD8 memory plate to each donor. Overall study findings and caveats: Shared clonotypes across all four donors exceeded non-shared ones in generation probability. Sorted-subset sequencing was shown by rarefaction to be incomplete despite large depth.

TCRdb keeps only in-frame clones here, not all; method: immunoSEQ multiplex PCR. The sample shows about 2.2 million clones, approximately 94% of them seen only once. With regard to this clone: The antigen remains undetermined.

Positively selected for CCR7, the CD45RO-negative cells used as naive CD8 cells excluded terminally differentiated effector memory CD45RA+ cells. The study enrolled healthy HIV-negative adults without recent acute infections or vaccinations as donors. Deletions cut 4 bases from V and 2 bases from J, with 7 bases between. The CDR3 sequence is 12 residues long. The germline CDR1 and CDR2 sequences are SGDLS and YYNGEE. The clonotype originates from a man aged 18 to 35 in good health. Some clones in this sample may be carry-over from other donors' samples. The chain recombines TRBV9 with TRBJ2-7, with D uncertain. Specimen: naive CD8+ T cells from PBMCs. The DNA for the CDR3 is TGTGCCAGCAGCAACACAGCCTACGAGCAGTACTTC. It yields the protein CASSNTAYEQYF. Based on the CDR3 plus reference TRBV9 and TRBJ2-7, the full variable domain is DSGVTQTPKHLITATGQRVTLRCSPRSGDLSVYWYQQSLDQGLQFLIQYYNGEERAKGNILERFSAQQFPDLHSELNLSSLELGDSALYFCASSNTAYEQYFGPGTRLTVT.